This TCR beta chain was captured by sequencing in a study of early stage breast cancer tumors. Background on the study: Each sample averaged approximately 9.9-fold read coverage.

The study's findings and limits: Functional markers like CD4, CD8 and FOXP3 were missed in bulk sequencing. Comparing each tissue with blood distinguished tumor from normal in about 90% of the 16 patients. Commonly generated sequences made up most enriched TCRB sequences shared between patients.

The method was immunoSEQ multiplex PCR; TCRdb's version includes in-frame clones alone and lacks a portion of them. The sample lists around 50,000 clones, roughly 80% occurring once. This clone was seen more than once but under ten times. The antigen remains unidentified. Sequenced: blood. This receptor was identified in a person aged 50 to 59 with breast cancer.

Here the CDR3 DNA reads TGTGCCAGCAGCTTGGTCGCCCTGACAGCACAGCAGTATTTT. It yields the protein CASSLVALTAQQYF. The J gene is TRBJ2-3, the V gene TRBV5-6; D is perhaps TRBD1 (5 bases). The CDR3 is 14 amino acids. Trimming shortened V by 0 bases and J by 11 bases, and 16 bases separated the two germline ends. CDR1 is SGHDT and CDR2 is YYEEEE in the germline V gene. The variable domain in full, completed from reference TRBV5-6 and TRBJ2-3, reads DAGVTQSPTHLIKTRGQQVTLRCSPKSGHDTVSWYQQALGQGPQFIFQYYEEEERQRGNFPDRFSGHQFPNYSSELNVNALLLGDSALYLCASSLVALTAQQYFGPGTRLTVL.